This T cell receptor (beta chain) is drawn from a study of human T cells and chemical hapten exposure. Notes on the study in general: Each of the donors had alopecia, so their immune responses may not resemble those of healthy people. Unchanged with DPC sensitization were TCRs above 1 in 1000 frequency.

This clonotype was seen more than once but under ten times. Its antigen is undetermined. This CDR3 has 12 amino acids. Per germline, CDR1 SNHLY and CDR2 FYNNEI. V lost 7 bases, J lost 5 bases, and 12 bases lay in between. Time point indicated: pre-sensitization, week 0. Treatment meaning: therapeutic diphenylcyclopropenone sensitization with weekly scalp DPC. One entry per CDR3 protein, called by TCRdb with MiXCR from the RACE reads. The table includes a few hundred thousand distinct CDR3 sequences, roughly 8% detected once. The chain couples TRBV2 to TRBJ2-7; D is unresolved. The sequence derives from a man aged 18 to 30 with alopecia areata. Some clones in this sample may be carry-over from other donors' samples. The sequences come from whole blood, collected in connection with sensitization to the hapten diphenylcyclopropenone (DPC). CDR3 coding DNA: TGTGCCAGCACTAGACTGCGCGACGAGCAGTACTTC. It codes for CASTRLRDEQYF.